This T cell receptor beta chain was identified during a study of cytomegalovirus exposure and HLA in healthy donors. V lost 2 bases to trimming and J lost 2 bases, with 7 bases between them. The CDR3 loop spans 13 amino acids. CDR1 is ENHRY and CDR2 is SYGVKD in the germline V gene. PCR involved 60 Vbeta and 13 Jbeta primers. Profiling relied on immunoSEQ multiplex PCR, and the TCRdb table lists in-frame clones only, not all of them. In the table there are roughly 170,000 clones, around four fifths of which are singletons. The source of this sequence is a man aged 25-45 years in good health and CMV-seronegative. The gene calls are TRBV10-3 and TRBJ2-7; D is unclear. Sequencing was performed on PBMCs. CDR3 sequence (DNA): TGTGCCATCAGTGAGCAAGACACCTACGAGCAGTACTTC. Translated: CAISEQDTYEQYF.